These 10 T cell receptor beta chains were sequenced from one sample in a study of identical twins. TCRdb recomputed calls from the 5' RACE reads with MiXCR, one row per CDR3 protein. This sample has about 530,000 distinct CDR3 sequences, with over 12% found just once. Another study also made use of these data, one on yellow fever vaccine responses in identical twins.

Source material: CD4+ T cells sorted from blood. The receptor set was obtained from a woman younger than 30 in good health.

This clonotype was seen at least ten times. The chain employs TRBV7-6 and TRBJ1-1; D remains ambiguous. The CDR3 covers 15 residues. The germline V and J ends were trimmed by 2 bases and 1 base, with 11 bases remaining between them. Germline V lookup: CDR1 SGHVS, CDR2 FNYEAQ. CDR3 in amino acids: CASSLIAKPNTEAFF. In nucleotides, the CDR3 is TGTGCCAGCAGCTTAATAGCGAAGCCGAACACTGAAGCTTTCTTT.

The chain joins TRBV4-2 to TRBJ1-4; 7 nucleotides align to TRBD1. This CDR3 is 18 amino acids long. Germline V gene sequence: CDR1 LGHNA, CDR2 YNFKEQ. V dropped 0 bases and J dropped 7; count of bases not matched to a gene: 14. The CDR3 DNA reads TGTGCCAGCAGCCAAGAGGGAGACAGGGTAATCTCTGGTGAAAAACTGTTTTTT. This translates into CASSQEGDRVISGEKLFF.

Only a few counts were recorded for this clonotype. J is TRBJ2-1 and V is TRBV20-1; TRBD2 matches at 15 bases. The germline CDR1 and CDR2 sequences are DFQATT and SNEGSKA (reference sequence). V shed 6 bases and J 0 bases; nucleotides not matched to a gene: 0. This CDR3 has 15 residues. The CDR3: CSAGLAGGSYNEQFF. The CDR3 region has the DNA TGCAGTGCGGGACTAGCGGGGGGCTCCTACAATGAGCAGTTCTTC.

This clonotype was detected a few times. The genes are TRBV7-8 and TRBJ2-2; either TRBD1 or TRBD2 may supply D (6 bases each). Germline lookup yields CDR1 SGHVS and CDR2 FQNEAQ. CDR3 length: 14 amino acids. V was shortened by 5 bases and J by 5 bases, with 12 bases between the two germline ends. The CDR3 loop is CASSPTGTTGELFF. The DNA of the CDR3 is TGTGCCAGCAGCCCAACAGGGACTACCGGGGAGCTGTTTTTT. Variable domain in full (rest from reference TRBV7-8 and TRBJ2-2): GAGVSQSPRYKVAKRGQDVALRCDPISGHVSLFWYQQALGQGPEFLTYFQNEAQLDKSGLPSDRFFAERPEGSVSTLKIQRTQQEDSAVYLCASSPTGTTGELFFGEGSRLTVL.

This clonotype has a handful of counts. The V call is TRBV12-3 or TRBV12-4, the J call TRBJ2-5; D may be TRBD1 (5 bases). CDR3 size: 15 residues. Deletions cut 3 bases from V and 1 base from J, with 12 bases between. This CDR3 reads CASSFRRQLQETQYF. CDR3 in DNA: TGTGCCAGCAGTTTTCGGAGACAGCTCCAAGAGACCCAGTACTTC.

This clonotype was seen only a few times. The chain is built from TRBV28 and TRBJ2-1, with D perhaps matching TRBD1 (5 bases). V was pared by 6 bases and J by 6 bases, with 18 bases between. The CDR3 is 15 amino acids. Per the germline V gene, CDR1 is MDHEN and CDR2 is SYDVKM. The DNA of the CDR3 is TGTGCCAGCAGGGACGACAGAATTACCCGCAATGAGCAGTTCTTC. It is translated as CASRDDRITRNEQFF. Full variable domain (remainder filled in from reference TRBV28 and TRBJ2-1): DVKVTQSSRYLVKRTGEKVFLECVQDMDHENMFWYRQDPGLGLRLIYFSYDVKMKEKGDIPEGYSVSREKKERFSLILESASTNQTSMYLCASRDDRITRNEQFFGPGTRLTVL.

The rearrangement uses TRBV12-3 or TRBV12-4 and TRBJ1-4; possibly TRBD1 for D (5 bases). The ends were cut back, 3 bases at V and 8 bases at J, with 10 bases in the middle. The CDR3 has 13 residues. As DNA, the CDR3 is TGTGCCAGCAGTTTGGGGGAGAGAGAAAAACTGTTTTTT. This translates into CASSLGEREKLFF.

The CDR3 is CSARDPLGVRGETQYF. In DNA, the CDR3 is TGCAGTGCTAGAGACCCCCTAGGGGTCCGTGGGGAGACCCAGTACTTC. The V and J genes are TRBV20-1 and TRBJ2-5, with D perhaps matching TRBD1 (5 bases). Per germline, CDR1 DFQATT and CDR2 SNEGSKA (reference sequence). The CDR3 has 16 amino acids. The V gene lost 0 bases and the J gene lost 5 bases, with 19 bases spanning the gap.

This clonotype has a handful of counts. The chain has TRBV5-6 and TRBJ2-7, with D maybe TRBD1 (6 bases). The CDR3 has 15 residues. Germline CDR1 SGHDT, CDR2 YYEEEE. V was shortened by 2 bases and J by 0 bases, with 12 bases between the two germline ends. Written as DNA, the CDR3 is TGTGCCAGCAGCTTCCTGGACAGCAGCTCCTACGAGCAGTACTTC. As protein: CASSFLDSSSYEQYF.

In its sample, this clonotype was seen a few times. As DNA, the CDR3 is TGTGCCAGCAGTTCCCGACTAGCGGGTACCTACGAGCAGTACTTC. It specifies CASSSRLAGTYEQYF. This chain joins TRBV12-3 or TRBV12-4 and TRBJ2-7, with 10 positions matching TRBD2. Unmatched junction bases numbered 5, after V lost 4 bases and J lost 2 bases. This CDR3 spans 15 amino acids.